This T cell receptor (beta chain) was recorded in a study of cytomegalovirus exposure and HLA in healthy donors (TCRdb year 2017). Notes on the research overall: According to an earlier analysis of a few hundred of the donors, some 180 million T cells yielded 90 million to 130 million unique TCR beta sequences and around 300 Gb of sequence data. An early release that covered roughly 600 HLA-typed donors contained about 300 gigabases of sequencing data and tens of millions of unique TCR sequences. Of the 398 genotyped donors, 65% to 90% fell in the genetic ancestry cluster associated with self-reported Caucasian donors. The study aimed to test whether cataloging public T cell receptors could reveal signatures of past pathogen exposure. The study used immunosequencing to profile the T cell repertoires of more than 650 subjects and linked those repertoires to cytomegalovirus serostatus. Along with the approximately 700-subject first cohort, a separate validation cohort of over a hundred different subjects was used. The study combined high-throughput TCR immunosequencing, statistical association of individual TCRs with disease status, and machine learning to predict cytomegalovirus infection status. A later analysis re-examined previously published TCR beta repertoires from several hundred donors and added high-resolution HLA genotyping to investigate patterns of TCR occurrence. Rather than drawing on any new phenotypic data, the later analysis identified candidate immune exposures from TCR beta sequences and the way those sequences occurred across donors. In an earlier analysis of more than 550 of the donors, high-throughput TCR beta sequencing was used to judge whether each TCR beta V gene segment behaved as functional or pseudogenic. Donor age, sex, ethnicity and CMV serostatus were compiled alongside the repertoire data. A later genetic analysis took genome-wide SNP genotypes for about 60% of the roughly 670 donors and used that subset as a discovery cohort. Every repertoire in the discovery cohort had been generated on one and the same sequencing platform. Both class I and class II loci were covered by HLA typing, at four-digit resolution. Typing coverage differed by locus: A, B, C, DRB1 and DQB1 were typed in about 620-630 donors, DQA1 in 522, DPA1 in some 610, and DPB1 in approximately 450. Four or five DR-DQ haplotypes were treated as single units for association and clustering because of strong linkage in the cohort. Across 398 genotyped donors of the cohort, an average of roughly 230,000 unique TCR beta nucleotide sequences per donor were sequenced, and 15% to 20% of those sequences were non-productive. On the study overall, not on this receptor specifically: Only TCR beta chains were sequenced in this cohort, and the absence of alpha or paired-chain data limited detectable features. According to a later analysis, most CMV-associated TCR beta chains appeared to be HLA-restricted, and the HLA associations seemed to be driven largely by CMV exposure. Sequencing depth was assumed to be roughly uniform across donors in the presence/absence analyses, though that assumption may not hold. In a later analysis, around 17,000 TCR beta sequences were associated with specific HLA alleles at a false discovery rate of 0.05. A later genetic analysis associated a missense DCLRE1C variant with V-gene and J-gene trimming of TCR beta chains, and an independent cohort replicated the association. A further reported finding was that TCR beta sequences accurately predicted the HLA-A and HLA-B alleles for most subjects in the first cohort. Linkage disequilibrium might explain the correlated functional status among segregating V segments, but an unknown experimental factor could not be excluded. Immune exposure information for the cohort was limited to CMV serostatus. The authors suggested that the approach could potentially be extended to other disease states and immunological phenotypes. The earlier analysis of some 560 of the donors excluded about 16 rarely observed V segments, including chromosome 9 orphons, because counts were too low. An earlier analysis of 587 of the donors showed that most TCR beta V segments appeared in productive rearrangements either about 87% or about 30% of the time, which broadly matched IMGT annotations. A later analysis reported that several top co-occurrence clusters appeared linked to parvovirus B19, influenza, CMV and Epstein-Barr virus. A later analysis found that HLA-associated TCR beta chains were more clonally expanded and had lower generation probabilities than equally common non-associated chains. A few of the identified cytomegalovirus-associated TCR beta chains were confirmed in vitro to be specific for cytomegalovirus antigens. Assigning TCR associations to individual alleles was difficult when HLA alleles, especially DR and DQ, strongly co-occurred. A group of highly shared sequence variants was considered likely to be a technical artifact of the sequencing pipeline. In both the original and validation cohorts, the classifier was reported to diagnose cytomegalovirus status with high specificity and sensitivity. A later analysis found that TCR association rates varied across HLA loci, with DRB1 alleles showing the most associated TCRs and HLA-C alleles the fewest. Because HLA typing was missing for some donors at each locus, association tests included only the typed subset. Most TCR sequences were seen in very few donors, while some public TCRs were found in many individuals. The study gave a list of more than 150 TCR beta chains associated with cytomegalovirus. Because the 87-base-pair reads could not distinguish some IMGT-functional V segments, including TRBV6-2 and TRBV6-3, those segments were excluded. According to a later genetic analysis, donors in an Asian-associated ancestry cluster had fewer N-insertions in productive TCRs than the approximately 690-donor mean.

Trimming takes 10 bases from V and 8 bases from J, and the germline ends sit 14 bases apart. The CDR3 has 11 amino acids, counting the end cysteine and phenylalanine. Only the CDR3 DNA stays, 33 bases, in frame from base 1. The germline V gene (reference sequence) gives CDR1 as LNHDA and CDR2 as SQIVND. Points on this clone: Its antigen target is currently unknown. Per-nucleotide qualities are absent, and no much larger clonotype sits a single base away.

In total, 500 to 700 healthy bone marrow donors made up the cohort. All cohort members were sampled while nominally healthy, although unrecorded immune exposures were likely present. The donor was CMV seropositive and was included in the group of 290 or so seropositive cohort members. A peripheral blood sample was collected from each donor, and TCR beta sequencing was performed on peripheral blood mononuclear cells. Genomic DNA extraction from the blood cell samples was performed with the Qiagen DNeasy Blood Extraction Kit. Library preparation employed the immunoSEQ multiplex PCR assay. For the multiplex PCR, a mixture combining 60 forward primers for TCR Vbeta segments and 13 reverse primers for TCR Jbeta segments was used. A multiplex PCR assay on genomic DNA amplified the CDR3 region of rearranged TCR beta genes. On the Illumina HiSeq System, the amplified TCR beta libraries were sequenced as 87-base-pair reads. As for the original processing: A later analysis tallied about 77 million unique TCR beta chains across the 666 repertoires, and some 10 million of those chains were shared by two or more donors. Raw reads were error-corrected and collapsed into unique sequences with a nearest-neighbor algorithm that merged closely related sequences to remove PCR and sequencing errors. V, D and J gene segments were assigned by aligning CDR3 sequences to IMGT reference sequences. Each retained sequence needed at least a six-nucleotide match to both a V gene segment and a J gene segment. A rearrangement was called productive if the CDR3 had no stop codons and remained in frame with V and J, and every other rearrangement was called non-productive. Following IMGT convention, CDR3 was defined as the stretch from the second conserved V-encoded cysteine to the conserved J-encoded phenylalanine. Sequences without an unambiguous match to a single V gene segment were excluded from the earlier analysis of approximately 560 of the donors. In an earlier analysis of approximately 590 of the donors, V segments were called functional above 56.7% productive rearrangements and were called segregating when the between-donor standard deviation exceeded 5%. A statistical classification framework was built to diagnose cytomegalovirus status from the catalog of TCR beta chain sequences. In a later analysis, V and J genes were assigned by comparing TCR nucleotide sequences against IMGT/GENE-DB human TR gene sequences. Using the TCRdist pipeline, a later analysis assigned CDR3 sequences along with most-parsimonious VDJ recombination scenarios. In a later analysis, each TCR beta chain was defined by its CDR3 amino acid sequence together with its V-gene family, and reads lacking a unique V-gene family were excluded. In a later analysis, nearly 600 highly shared, low-generation-probability nucleotide sequences were removed to address suspected cross-contamination and a sequencing artifact. In a later analysis, a clonal expansion index was calculated for each public chain from normalized within-repertoire ranks of inferred template counts. In a later analysis, generation probabilities were computed using a VDJ recombination model fitted to out-of-frame rearrangements, and the results were checked against IGoR. A later analysis scored TCR-TCR, TCR-HLA and TCR-CMV co-occurrence with hypergeometric tests, applying a repertoire-size bias correction to TCR pairs. False discovery rates were estimated in a later analysis by permuting HLA or CMV assignments 20 times. In a later analysis, co-occurring TCRs were grouped using DBSCAN, with TCRdist sequence similarity added in when clustering inside HLA-allele-positive subsets. Co-occurrence clustering excluded repertoires with fewer than 30,000 or more than 120,000 public chains, plus five with anomalous nucleotide sharing. TCRdb holds this immuneACCESS table with in-frame rearrangements only. Some clones are missing; in checked studies, unresolved V genes explain under half, and the rest has no known cause. V and J calls and clone size follow that table, whereas D and trimming were derived from the DNA. This sample has tens of thousands of clones in its table, and roughly 78% of those were observed once. Together, the top ten hold approximately 4.4% of the sample.

Sequenced sample: PBMCs. The receptor chain draws on TRBV19 and TRBJ1-2; the D segment could be TRBD1, given 6 matching bases. The TCR was taken from a male donor in good health and CMV-seropositive. The CDR3 protein: CATTTGVGYTF. The DNA sequence is as follows: TGTGCCACTACGACAGGTGTAGGCTACACCTTC.